Detailed here is one TCR beta chain. The antigen is not known. The data belong to a study of T cell responses to AZD1222 COVID-19 vaccine. For the study at large: Second-dose recipients at about 4 or about 12 weeks were treated as one pooled group. Study-level findings and limits: Females outnumbered males among donors, who were mostly white British; clonal diversity was possibly underestimated. Following two doses of AZD1222, Spike-specific TCR breadth and depth rose.

The repertoire was sequenced with immunoSEQ multiplex PCR; TCRdb's copy has only in-frame clones and lacks some. Of around 160,000 clones in the sample, around 93% are singletons; the top ten hold 1.5% to 2%. Germline V gives CDR1 DFQATT, CDR2 SNEGSKA (reference sequence). The CDR3 consists of 11 residues. V lost 7 bases, J lost 10 bases, and 14 bases lay in between. The receptor comes from an adult in good health. The chain is built from TRBV20-1 and TRBJ2-1; maybe TRBD1 (6 bases). The starting material was peripheral blood, obtained on day 0 of AZD1222 vaccination. The chain's CDR3 is CSGAGEREQFF. The CDR3 coding sequence is TGCAGTGGGGCAGGGGAAAGAGAGCAGTTCTTC.